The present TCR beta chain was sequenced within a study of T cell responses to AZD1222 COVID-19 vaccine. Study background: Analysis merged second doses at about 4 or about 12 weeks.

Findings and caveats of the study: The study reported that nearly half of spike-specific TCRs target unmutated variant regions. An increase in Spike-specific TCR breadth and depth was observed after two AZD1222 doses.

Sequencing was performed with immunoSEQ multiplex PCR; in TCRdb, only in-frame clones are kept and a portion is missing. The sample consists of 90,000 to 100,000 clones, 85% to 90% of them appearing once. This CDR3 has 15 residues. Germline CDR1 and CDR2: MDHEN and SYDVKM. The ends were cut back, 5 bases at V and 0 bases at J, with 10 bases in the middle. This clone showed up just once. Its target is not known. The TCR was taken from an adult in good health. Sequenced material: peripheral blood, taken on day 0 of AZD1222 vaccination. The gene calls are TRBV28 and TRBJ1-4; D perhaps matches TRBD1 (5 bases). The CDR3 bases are TGTGCCAGCAGTCGGGACTCCTCAACTAATGAAAAACTGTTTTTT. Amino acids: CASSRDSSTNEKLFF.